This TCR beta chain was sequenced in a study of early T cells in non-severe SARS-CoV-2 infection. About the research overall: Unsorted whole-blood RNA was sequenced in bulk, leaving chains unpaired. Study-wide findings and caveats: Matching with VDJdb favored anti-spike CD8 responses (missing private and CD4 specificities).

The TCR library protocol was used to attach unique molecular identifiers. These identifiers were attached to individual cDNA molecules. One entry per CDR3 protein results from TCRdb running MiXCR on the 5' RACE reads. The table includes about 23,000 distinct CDR3 sequences, 5.3% detected once. As to this clonotype: What it binds is unknown.

The germline V gene has CDR1 MNHEY and CDR2 SMNVEV (reference sequence). There are 15 residues in the CDR3. V was trimmed by 5 bases and J by 3 bases, leaving 14 bases between them. The sequence was obtained from an adult who was a healthcare worker with PCR-confirmed SARS-CoV-2 infection or an uninfected control (not recorded which). The sample was whole blood. The chain has TRBV27 and TRBJ2-1; D unresolved. DNA of the CDR3: TGTGCCAGCAGTGTTTCAGGAGCAGACTACAATGAGCAGTTCTTC. It encodes CASSVSGADYNEQFF.